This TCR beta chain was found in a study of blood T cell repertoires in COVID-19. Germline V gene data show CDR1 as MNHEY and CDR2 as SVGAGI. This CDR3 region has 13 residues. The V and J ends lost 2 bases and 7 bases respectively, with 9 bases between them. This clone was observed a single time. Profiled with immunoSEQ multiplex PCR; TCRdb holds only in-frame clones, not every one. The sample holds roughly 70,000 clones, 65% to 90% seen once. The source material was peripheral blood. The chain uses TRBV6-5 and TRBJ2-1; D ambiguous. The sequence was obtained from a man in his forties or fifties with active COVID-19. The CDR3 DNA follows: TGTGCCAGCAGTTACCCGGGTAGGAATGAGCAGTTCTTC. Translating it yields CASSYPGRNEQFF.